The 21 T cell receptor beta chains below all came from one sample that was sequenced in a study of blood T cells in healthy people across ages. The use of a sample-barcoded 5' primer and a J-beta primer mix characterized a second PCR of about 6 to 12 cycles. One entry per CDR3 protein, called by TCRdb with MiXCR from the 5' RACE reads. The sample shows fewer than 2,000,000 distinct CDR3 sequences, 30% to 35% of them seen only once. The sequenced material came from blood. These receptors came from a woman aged 30 to 39 in good health.

This clonotype was seen a few times. The chain carries TRBV4-1 and TRBJ2-5; 10 nucleotides match TRBD2. Germline CDR1 MGHRA, CDR2 YSYEKL. This CDR3 has 16 residues. V shed 3 bases, J shed 4 bases, and the junction held 8 bases outside the gene matches. CDR3 amino acids: CASSHFSGREGETQYF. The CDR3, as DNA: TGCGCCAGCAGCCATTTCAGCGGGAGGGAGGGAGAGACCCAGTACTTC.

This chain uses TRBV20-1 with TRBJ2-5, with D unclear. Germline V CDR1 and CDR2: DFQATT, SNEGSKA (reference sequence). The CDR3 loop spans 11 amino acids. V shed 6 bases and J shed 5 bases, with 10 bases lying between them. DNA for the CDR3: TGCAGTGCCCGGCTTCCGGAGACCCAGTACTTC. Protein sequence: CSARLPETQYF.

The chain carries TRBV19 and TRBJ2-1; weak D call: TRBD2 (6 bases). With 3 bases removed from V and 6 bases from J, the gap between germline ends came to 12 bases. Germline V gives CDR1 LNHDA, CDR2 SQIVND (reference sequence). The CDR3 sequence is 14 residues long. CDR3 protein: CASSIVGLSNEQFF. Written as DNA, the CDR3 is TGTGCCAGTAGTATTGTAGGACTATCCAATGAGCAGTTCTTC.

The chain links TRBV6-5 to TRBJ1-3; D not certain. Trimming took 6 bases from V and 0 from J, leaving 6 bases between them. Germline assignment: CDR1 MNHEY and CDR2 SVGAGI. The CDR3 has 13 amino acids. The DNA for the CDR3 is TGTGCCAGCAGAGACATCTCTGGAAACACCATATATTTT. Translating it yields CASRDISGNTIYF.

V is TRBV27 and J is TRBJ2-4; 8 bases map to TRBD1. CDR1 MNHEY and CDR2 SMNVEV come from the germline V gene (reference sequence). With V trimmed by 4 bases and J by 0 bases, 11 bases remained unmatched. The CDR3 runs 18 residues. The CDR3 bases are TGTGCCAGCAGTTCCGCCTTTGAGACAGGGGTAGCCAAAAACATTCAGTACTTC. Translation: CASSSAFETGVAKNIQYF.

The genes are TRBV7-9 and TRBJ1-2; D unclear. The CDR3 contains 15 residues. Germline V gene lookup returns CDR1 SEHNR and CDR2 FQNEAQ (reference sequence). Trimming took 5 bases from V and 0 from J, leaving 13 bases between them. CDR3 nucleotide sequence: TGTGCCAGCAGCCCCCAAGGACGGGCTAACTATGGCTACACCTTC. Amino acids: CASSPQGRANYGYTF.

This chain joins TRBV7-9 and TRBJ2-1; 7 bases line up with TRBD2. Germline CDR1 and CDR2: SEHNR and FQNEAQ (reference sequence). Unmatched junction bases numbered 4, after V lost 5 bases and J lost 0 bases. The CDR3 is 15 amino acids. The chain's CDR3 is CASSPTSLSYNEQFF. CDR3 nucleotide sequence: TGTGCCAGCAGCCCGACTAGCCTCTCCTACAATGAGCAGTTCTTC. The full variable domain, its missing parts supplied by reference TRBV7-9 and TRBJ2-1, is DTGVSQNPRHKITKRGQNVTFRCDPISEHNRLYWYRQTLGQGPEFLTYFQNEAQLEKSRLLSDRFSAERPKGSFSTLEIQRTEQGDSAMYLCASSPTSLSYNEQFFGPGTRLTVL.

This clonotype has just a few counts. V and J are TRBV18 and TRBJ1-5; no definite D call. Between the trimmed V and J ends, which lost 5 bases and 9 bases, there was a span of 11 bases. Germline CDR1 and CDR2: KGHSH and LQKENI. The CDR3 covers 12 residues. CDR3 sequence reads: CASSGVGGPQHF. The CDR3 coding sequence is TGTGCCAGCTCAGGGGTGGGAGGGCCCCAGCATTTT.

This clonotype came up a few times. This chain links TRBV6-1 with TRBJ1-1; tentatively, D is TRBD1 (6 bases). In germline, CDR1 is MNHNS, CDR2 SASEGT. The CDR3 is 14 residues long. V was shortened by 2 bases and J by 4 bases, with 11 bases between the two germline ends. CDR3 bases: TGTGCCAGCAGTGAACAGGGGCATGGCACTGAAGCTTTCTTT. Translation: CASSEQGHGTEAFF.

This chain links TRBV29-1 with TRBJ1-2, with 11 bases lining up with TRBD1. Per the germline V gene, CDR1 is SQVTM and CDR2 is ANQGSEA. The CDR3 is 15 amino acids. V lost 5 bases, J lost 4 bases, and 9 bases stayed unmatched. CDR3 DNA sequence: TGCAGCGTTCAGGGGGACAGGGGGATTATCTATGGCTACACCTTC. It codes for CSVQGDRGIIYGYTF.

The rearrangement joins TRBV9 to TRBJ2-7; 8 bases are a match to TRBD1. CDR1 SGDLS and CDR2 YYNGEE come from the germline V gene. The CDR3 is 16 residues long. The trim removed 0 bases at V and 2 bases at J, leaving 7 bases unmatched. CDR3 amino acids: CASSVGSGRGPYEQYF. DNA of the CDR3: TGTGCCAGCAGCGTAGGATCGGGCAGGGGGCCCTACGAGCAGTACTTC.

As regards this clonotype: Just one base apart from a much larger clone, this may be a read error. This chain connects TRBV20-1 to TRBJ2-4, with TRBD1 as a possible D gene (5 bases). Germline assignment: CDR1 DFQATT and CDR2 SNEGSKA (reference sequence). The CDR3 is made up of 14 amino acids. Trimming removed 4 bases at V and 0 bases at J, with 10 bases between. The DNA for the CDR3 is TGCAGTGCTATGACAGTTCTAGCCAAAAACATTCAGTACTTC. Encoded protein: CSAMTVLAKNIQYF.

This chain joins TRBV6-5 and TRBJ2-1; 9 nucleotides line up with TRBD1. The V gene end was trimmed by 2 bases and the J gene end by 6 bases; junction bases not matched to a gene: 5. CDR1 is MNHEY, CDR2 SVGAGI, per germline. This CDR3 is 15 amino acids long. The CDR3 loop is CASSYGTGLGNEQFF. CDR3 DNA sequence: TGTGCCAGCAGTTACGGGACAGGGCTGGGCAATGAGCAGTTCTTC.

The chain couples TRBV3-1 to TRBJ2-3; TRBD2 aligns across 13 bases. Germline V gene lookup returns CDR1 LGHDT and CDR2 YNNKEL (reference sequence). CDR3 length equals 19 residues. V shed 2 bases, J shed 9 bases, and the junction held 17 bases outside the gene matches. CDR3: CASSQRTSGGSPRGSTQYF. Written as DNA, the CDR3 is TGTGCCAGCAGCCAACGGACTAGCGGGGGTTCCCCGCGAGGTAGCACGCAGTATTTT.

A few counts support this clonotype. The DNA of the CDR3 is TGTGCCGGCAAAACGGACCTGAACACTGAAGCTTTCTTT. This gives the protein CAGKTDLNTEAFF. V and J are TRBV10-3 and TRBJ1-1; D remains unclear. Germline assignment: CDR1 ENHRY and CDR2 SYGVKD. Trimming took off 11 bases at V and 0 bases at J, with 13 bases between the two ends. This CDR3 contains 13 residues.

This clonotype has just a few counts. The rearrangement links TRBV15 to TRBJ2-6; D possibly matches TRBD1 or TRBD2 (7 bases each). This CDR3 contains 17 residues. V lost 6 bases and J 1 base, leaving 16 bases between the germline ends. Germline V gene sequence: CDR1 LNHNV, CDR2 YYDKDF (reference sequence). CDR3 nucleotides: TGTGCCACCAGAAGGGAGGGGGCTAGTTCTGGGGCCAACGTCCTGACTTTC. It codes for CATRREGASSGANVLTF.

This clonotype has a handful of counts. The chain carries TRBV9 and TRBJ2-1, with D perhaps TRBD1 or TRBD2 (5 bases each). From germline, CDR1 is SGDLS and CDR2 YYNGEE. The CDR3 covers 16 residues. Trimming took off 0 bases at V and 2 bases at J, with 12 bases between the two ends. The CDR3: CASSVGGSVPYNEQFF. As DNA, the CDR3 is TGTGCCAGCAGCGTAGGGGGGTCAGTTCCCTACAATGAGCAGTTCTTC.

This clonotype was detected only once. The chain employs TRBV10-1 and TRBJ2-1, with a tentative D call TRBD2 (6 bases). Germline CDR1 WNHNN, CDR2 SYGVQD (reference sequence). The CDR3 totals 12 residues. Trimming removed 0 bases at V and 14 bases at J, with 11 bases between. Written as DNA, the CDR3 is TGCGCCAGCAGTGAGTCCCCGGGACTGGAGTTCTTC. It is translated as CASSESPGLEFF.

This clonotype was found many times. This chain links TRBV4-1 with TRBJ2-7; the D is unclear. This CDR3 is built from 14 residues. Between the trimmed V and J ends, which lost 3 bases and 1 base, there was a span of 10 bases. Germline V lookup: CDR1 MGHRA, CDR2 YSYEKL. The CDR3 sequence: CASSHIGDSYEQYF. CDR3 in DNA: TGCGCCAGCAGCCATATTGGGGATTCCTACGAGCAGTACTTC.

Comments on this clonotype: A junction boundary mismatches the germline segment, possibly from a read error. The chain couples TRBV25-1 to TRBJ2-1; D may be TRBD2 (5 bases). Germline V gene data show CDR1 as MGHDK and CDR2 as SYGVNS. This CDR3 has 13 amino acids. This CDR3 is CACSEEARLDQFF. For the CDR3, the DNA is TGTGCCTGCAGTGAGGAGGCTCGATTAGACCAGTTCTTC.

This clonotype was observed a few times. This chain links TRBV20-1 with TRBJ2-2; 10 nucleotides match TRBD2. This CDR3 has 15 residues. Germline V CDR1 and CDR2: DFQATT, SNEGSKA (reference sequence). Germline trimming cut 6 bases from V and 1 base from J; bases unmatched to any gene: 5. CDR3 sequence: CSAPLAGVNTGELFF. The CDR3 nucleotides read TGCAGTGCCCCTCTAGCGGGGGTGAACACCGGGGAGCTGTTTTTT.